A single sample is the source of the 20 T cell receptor beta chains below, sequenced in a study of blood T cell repertoires in COVID-19. Sequencing used immunoSEQ multiplex PCR; TCRdb keeps in-frame clones, though not all of them. Among over 90,000 clones, approximately 89% were seen once, and the ten largest hold approximately 17%. The specimen was peripheral blood. These receptors all come from a woman older than 75 in a cohort sampled during active COVID-19.

This sequence joins TRBV6-1 and TRBJ1-3; no firm D call. CDR1 is MNHNS, CDR2 SASEGT, per germline. This CDR3 contains 16 residues. Deletions cut 0 bases from V and 0 bases from J, with 9 bases between. CDR3 coding DNA: TGTGCCAGCAGTGAAGCCGGGGTATCCTCTGGAAACACCATATATTTT. The encoded protein is CASSEAGVSSGNTIYF.

This clone was seen many times. Written as DNA, the CDR3 is TGTGCCAGCAGCTTAGAGCGCTCCCTACTTGAATGGCAGTACTTC. Protein: CASSLERSLLEWQYF. The chain links TRBV7-9 to TRBJ2-7; D is unresolved. Germline CDR1 reads SEHNR; CDR2 reads FQNEAQ (reference sequence). The CDR3 sequence is 15 residues long. With 1 base removed from V and 9 bases from J, the gap between germline ends came to 19 bases.

The gene calls are TRBV7-6 and TRBJ2-7, with D maybe TRBD2 (5 bases). Trimming took 5 bases from V and 0 from J, leaving 14 bases between them. The CDR3 runs 15 residues. Germline values: CDR1 SGHVS, CDR2 FNYEAQ. The DNA of the CDR3 is TGTGCCAGCAGCCCCTCGAGTGAGGGCTCCTACGAGCAGTACTTC. Translated: CASSPSSEGSYEQYF.

This clone showed up just once. This chain connects TRBV27 to TRBJ2-5; weak D call: TRBD2 (5 bases). Germline V gene lookup returns CDR1 MNHEY and CDR2 SMNVEV (reference sequence). The CDR3 runs 13 residues. The V end lost 6 bases, the J end lost 5 bases, and 13 bases lay between the germline ends. The CDR3 loop is CASSLRGTETQYF. In DNA, the CDR3 is TGTGCCAGCAGCCTACGGGGTACGGAGACCCAGTACTTC.

This clone was observed a single time. The chain recombines TRBV3-1 (or the pseudogene TRBV3-2) with TRBJ1-1, with 9 bases lining up with TRBD1. This CDR3 is built from 16 residues. V trimming: 6 bases; J trimming: 3 bases; junction bases outside the gene matches: 11. Per the germline V gene, CDR1 is LGHDT and CDR2 is YNNKEL (reference sequence). The CDR3 sequence: CASRRSTGGGHTEAFF. The CDR3 nucleotides read TGTGCCAGCAGGCGCTCTACAGGGGGCGGGCACACTGAAGCTTTCTTT.

The V gene is TRBV3-1 (or the pseudogene TRBV3-2), the J gene TRBJ1-1; D not certain. The germline V and J ends were trimmed by 6 bases and 1 base, with 9 bases remaining between them. The length of the CDR3 is 13 residues. CDR1 and CDR2 (germline): LGHDT, YNNKEL (reference sequence). The CDR3 region has the DNA TGTGCCAGCAGTCCCGGAGAGAACACTGAAGCTTTCTTT. Encoded protein: CASSPGENTEAFF.

The chain couples TRBV19 to TRBJ2-1; the D gene is possibly TRBD1 (6 bases). CDR1 is LNHDA, CDR2 SQIVND, per germline (reference sequence). Between the trimmed V and J ends, which lost 4 bases and 8 bases, there was a span of 12 bases. The CDR3 is made up of 13 amino acids. The CDR3 coding sequence is TGTGCCAGTAGTAGGAATGGGGGCTATGAGCAGTTCTTC. It translates to CASSRNGGYEQFF.

This chain connects TRBV21-1 to TRBJ2-1; TRBD2, the table's D call, was not compared with the DNA. TRBV21-1 is a known pseudogene. The CDR3 extends over 18 amino acids. The DNA of the CDR3 is TGTGCCAGCAGCAAAAAATCATACCCGGGGGATCTGGACAATGAGCAGTTCTTC. It encodes CASSKKSYPGDLDNEQFF.

The table lists this clone with a few counts. The V call is TRBV10-1, the J call TRBJ2-1; weak D call: TRBD2 (5 bases). The CDR3 is made up of 13 amino acids. The germline V and J ends were trimmed by 8 bases and 5 bases, with 13 bases remaining between them. Germline CDR1 WNHNN, CDR2 SYGVQD (reference sequence). The CDR3 DNA follows: TGCGCCAGCGGTCCCGCCGGGAACAATGAGCAGTTCTTC. Its translation is CASGPAGNNEQFF.

This clone was observed a single time. J is TRBJ2-7 and V is TRBV3-1 (or the pseudogene TRBV3-2), with 13 bases that match TRBD2. The CDR3 length is 17 residues. The germline V gene encodes CDR1 LGHDT and CDR2 YNNKEL (reference sequence). J was trimmed by 3 bases and V by 4 bases; bases with no gene match: 9. The CDR3 DNA sequence: TGTGCCAGCAGCCTCCGGACTAGCGGGAGATTTCACTACGAGCAGTACTTC. Amino acid sequence: CASSLRTSGRFHYEQYF.

The CDR3 reads CASSQAPDRGTTYEQYF. The CDR3 DNA reads TGTGCCAGCAGCCAAGCACCGGACAGGGGAACTACTTACGAGCAGTACTTC. This chain uses TRBV3-1 (or the pseudogene TRBV3-2) with TRBJ2-7; the match to TRBD1 covers 9 bases. The CDR3 has 17 residues. Unmatched junction bases numbered 11, after V lost 1 base and J lost 4 bases. The V gene's germline CDR1 is LGHDT and CDR2 YNNKEL (reference sequence).

A word on this clone: Compared with germline, one end of the junction differs, possibly owing to a read error. J is TRBJ2-2 and V is TRBV7-7, with TRBD2 matching over 9 bases. Germline V gene data show CDR1 as SSHAT and CDR2 as FNYEAQ (reference sequence). The CDR3 runs 16 residues. Written as DNA, the CDR3 is TGTGCTAGCAGCTTAGAAGCTAGCGGGATAGCCGGGGAGCTGTTTTTT. It yields the protein CASSLEASGIAGELFF.

J is TRBJ2-7 and V is TRBV28; D is undetermined. The germline V gene has CDR1 MDHEN and CDR2 SYDVKM. The CDR3 has 13 residues. V was shortened by 6 bases and J by 4 bases, with 13 bases between the two germline ends. CDR3 nucleotides: TGTGCCAGCAGGAGACCCCACGGGTACGAGCAGTACTTC. It codes for CASRRPHGYEQYF. Supplemented by reference TRBV28 and TRBJ2-7, the full variable domain reads DVKVTQSSRYLVKRTGEKVFLECVQDMDHENMFWYRQDPGLGLRLIYFSYDVKMKEKGDIPEGYSVSREKKERFSLILESASTNQTSMYLCASRRPHGYEQYFGPGTRLTVT.

V and J are TRBV28 and TRBJ2-5; 8 bases are a match to TRBD2. Looked up from germline, CDR1 is MDHEN and CDR2 is SYDVKM. The CDR3 length is 14 residues. With 2 bases clipped from V and 1 base from J, the junction kept 0 bases outside the gene matches. The DNA for the CDR3 is TGTGCCAGCAGTTTAGGGACTAGCCAAGAGACCCAGTACTTC. Its protein product is CASSLGTSQETQYF.

The J gene is TRBJ1-1, the V gene TRBV12-3 or TRBV12-4, with D uncertain. This CDR3 is 13 amino acids long. Trimming shortened V by 6 bases and J by 2 bases, and 10 bases separated the two germline ends. This CDR3 reads CASRRAPNTEAFF. In DNA form, the CDR3 reads TGTGCCAGCAGACGAGCCCCCAACACTGAAGCTTTCTTT.

The rearrangement joins TRBV15 to TRBJ2-2; 9 bases match TRBD2. The length of the CDR3 is 20 residues. CDR1 is LNHNV, CDR2 YYDKDF, per germline (reference sequence). V lost 0 bases, J lost 3 bases, and 14 bases stayed unmatched. CDR3 residues: CATSRDWGLAGQKDTGELFF. The DNA for the CDR3 is TGTGCCACCAGCAGAGATTGGGGTCTAGCGGGACAAAAGGACACCGGGGAGCTGTTTTTT.

The V and J genes are TRBV7-9 and TRBJ1-2, with a tentative D call TRBD1 (6 bases). CDR3 length: 17 amino acids. Trimming shortened V by 4 bases and J by 4 bases, and 22 bases separated the two germline ends. Germline V gene data show CDR1 as SEHNR and CDR2 as FQNEAQ (reference sequence). The CDR3 bases are TGTGCCAGCAGCTATCCGGTGGGGGGGCTTTTGAGCTATGGCTACACCTTC. It codes for CASSYPVGGLLSYGYTF.

This clone was counted between two and nine times. The same CDR3 can be traced to other DNA sequences in this sample. The chain combines TRBV5-1 with TRBJ2-7, with TRBD2 matching 7 bases. The CDR3 is made up of 13 amino acids. Germline-derived CDR1 and CDR2 are SGHRS and YFSETQ. V shed 4 bases and J 2 bases; nucleotides not matched to a gene: 3. The CDR3 bases are TGCGCCAGCAGCCCTAGCGGAACCTACGAGCAGTACTTC. Protein sequence: CASSPSGTYEQYF. Full variable domain (missing parts from reference TRBV5-1 and TRBJ2-7): KAGVTQTPRYLIKTRGQQVTLSCSPISGHRSVSWYQQTPGQGLQFLFEYFSETQRNKGNFPGRFSGRQFSNSRSEMNVSTLELGDSALYLCASSPSGTYEQYFGPGTRLTVT.

The gene calls are TRBV5-4 and TRBJ2-5; the D gene is possibly TRBD1 (6 bases). The CDR3 length is 16 residues. V lost 0 bases, J lost 2 bases, and 14 bases lay in between. Germline-derived CDR1 and CDR2 are SGHNT and YYREEE (reference sequence). The CDR3 reads CASSLAGGGLQETQYF. The CDR3, as DNA: TGTGCCAGCAGCTTGGCTGGGGGCGGGCTACAAGAGACCCAGTACTTC. Using reference TRBV5-4 and TRBJ2-5 for the parts outside the CDR3, the full variable domain is ETGVTQSPTHLIKTRGQQVTLRCSSQSGHNTVSWYQQALGQGPQFIFQYYREEENGRGNFPPRFSGLQFPNYSSELNVNALELDDSALYLCASSLAGGGLQETQYFGPGTRLLVL.

This clone occurred once. V usage is TRBV10-2 and J usage is TRBJ2-5; 7 bases match TRBD1. Germline CDR1 reads WSHSY; CDR2 reads SAAADI. The J segment lost 4 bases and the V segment lost 7 bases, leaving 15 bases of the junction unmatched. This CDR3 region has 16 residues. The CDR3, as DNA: TGCGCCAGCAACACCCAGGTACAGGGGCCGCCAGAGACCCAGTACTTC. Translating it yields CASNTQVQGPPETQYF.